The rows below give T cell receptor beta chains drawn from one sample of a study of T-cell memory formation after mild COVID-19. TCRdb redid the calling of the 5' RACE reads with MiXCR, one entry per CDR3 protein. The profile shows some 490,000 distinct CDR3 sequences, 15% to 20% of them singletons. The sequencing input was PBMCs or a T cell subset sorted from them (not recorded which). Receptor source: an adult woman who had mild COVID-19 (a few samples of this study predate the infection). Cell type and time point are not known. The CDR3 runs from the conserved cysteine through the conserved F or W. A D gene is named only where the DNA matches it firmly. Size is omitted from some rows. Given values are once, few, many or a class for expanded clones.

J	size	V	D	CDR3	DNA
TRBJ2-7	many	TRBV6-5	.	CASSYGVVSYEQYF	TGTGCCAGCAGTTACGGGGTCGTCTCCTACGAGCAGTACTTC
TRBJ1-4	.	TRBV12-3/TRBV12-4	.	CASRGLAEKLFF	TGTGCCAGCAGGGGGTTGGCTGAAAAACTGTTTTTT
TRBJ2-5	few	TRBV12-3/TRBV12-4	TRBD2	CASKLGTSRSPETQYF	TGTGCCAGCAAACTTGGGACTAGTAGGTCTCCAGAGACCCAGTACTTC
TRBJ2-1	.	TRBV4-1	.	CASSQGIYNEQFF	TGCGCCAGCAGCCAGGGTATCTACAATGAGCAGTTCTTC
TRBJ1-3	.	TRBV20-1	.	CSARKTGNTIYF	TGCAGTGCCAGAAAAACTGGAAACACCATATATTTT
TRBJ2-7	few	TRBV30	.	CAWSPRNEQYF	TGTGCCTGGAGTCCCAGAAACGAGCAGTACTTC
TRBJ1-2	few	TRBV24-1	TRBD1	CATGQDNYGYTF	TGTGCCACGGGACAGGATAACTATGGCTACACCTTC
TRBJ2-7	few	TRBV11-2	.	CASETHYEQYF	TGTGCCAGCGAAACCCACTACGAGCAGTACTTC
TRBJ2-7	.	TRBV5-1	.	CASSLFDEVGEQYF	TGCGCCAGCAGCTTGTTCGATGAGGTGGGCGAGCAGTACTTC
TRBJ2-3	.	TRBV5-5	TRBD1	CASSLVAGGFTDTQYF	TGTGCCAGCAGCTTGGTGGCAGGGGGCTTCACAGATACGCAGTATTTT
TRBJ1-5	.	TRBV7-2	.	CASSLGRPDQPQHF	TGTGCCAGCAGCTTAGGGCGGCCGGATCAGCCCCAGCATTTT
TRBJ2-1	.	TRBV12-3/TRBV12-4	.	CANIYRGEQFF	TGTGCCAACATTTATCGGGGTGAGCAGTTCTTC
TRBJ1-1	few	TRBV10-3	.	CAIGSALLNTEAFF	TGTGCCATCGGTTCAGCCTTACTGAACACTGAAGCTTTCTTT
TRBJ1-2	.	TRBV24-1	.	CATSEQGRGGYTF	TGTGCCACCAGTGAGCAGGGGCGCGGTGGCTACACCTTC
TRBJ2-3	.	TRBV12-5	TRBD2	CASGLVRLGTSGTDTQYF	TGTGCTAGTGGTTTGGTTCGACTCGGGACTAGCGGCACAGATACGCAGTATTTT
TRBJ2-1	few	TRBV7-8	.	CASIPNRAYNEQFF	TGTGCCAGCATTCCAAACCGGGCCTACAATGAGCAGTTCTTC
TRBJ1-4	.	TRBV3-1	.	CASSPPAGGREKLFF	TGTGCCAGCAGCCCACCTGCGGGGGGTAGAGAAAAACTGTTTTTT
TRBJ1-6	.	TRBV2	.	CASREDGNSPLHF	TGTGCCAGCAGGGAGGACGGTAATTCACCCCTCCACTTT
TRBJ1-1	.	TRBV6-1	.	CASLTRGDAFFKTEAFF	TGTGCCAGCCTGACGAGGGGGGATGCTTTCTTTAAGACTGAAGCTTTCTTT
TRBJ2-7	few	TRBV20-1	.	CSATQNYEQYF	TGCAGTGCTACCCAGAACTACGAGCAGTACTTC
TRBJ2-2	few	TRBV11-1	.	CASSFVIRSDRNTGELFF	TGTGCCAGCAGCTTCGTTATCCGGAGCGACCGTAACACCGGGGAGCTGTTTTTT
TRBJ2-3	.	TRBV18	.	CASCRGRVEDTQYF	TGTGCCAGCTGTAGGGGCAGGGTTGAAGATACGCAGTATTTT
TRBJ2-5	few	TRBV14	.	CASSLDWGNLRRETQYF	TGTGCCAGCAGCCTTGATTGGGGCAACTTGAGAAGAGAGACCCAGTACTTC
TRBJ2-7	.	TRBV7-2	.	CASSLGTDPYEQYF	TGTGCCAGCAGCTTAGGGACTGATCCCTACGAGCAGTACTTC
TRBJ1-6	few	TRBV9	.	CASSPAGGGNSPLHF	TGTGCCAGCAGCCCCGCCGGCGGGGGCAATTCACCCCTCCACTTT
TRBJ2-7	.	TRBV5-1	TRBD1	CASSRRQGAGGEQYF	TGCGCCAGCAGCAGAAGACAGGGTGCTGGAGGCGAGCAGTACTTC
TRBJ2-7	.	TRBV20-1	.	CSARDTTGNYEQYF	TGCAGTGCTAGAGACACTACAGGGAATTACGAGCAGTACTTC
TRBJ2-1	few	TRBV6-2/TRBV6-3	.	CASSLLGPGSSVDSYNEQFF	TGTGCCAGCAGTTTACTGGGGCCCGGGAGCTCCGTGGACTCCTACAATGAGCAGTTCTTC
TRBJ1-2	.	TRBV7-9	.	CASSLTTSGGYGYTF	TGTGCCAGCAGCTTAACGACATCGGGCGGGTATGGCTACACCTTC
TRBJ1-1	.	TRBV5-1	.	CASSQLPDWNTEAFF	TGCGCCAGCAGCCAATTGCCCGACTGGAACACTGAAGCTTTCTTT
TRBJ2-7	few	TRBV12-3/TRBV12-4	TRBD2	CASRSTSGTREQYF	TGTGCCAGCAGGTCGACTAGCGGGACGAGGGAGCAGTACTTC
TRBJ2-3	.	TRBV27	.	CASSLMGSTDTQYF	TGTGCCAGCAGTTTAATGGGGAGCACAGATACGCAGTATTTT
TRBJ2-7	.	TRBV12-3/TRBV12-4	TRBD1	CASRVSPGGSSYEQYF	TGTGCCAGCAGAGTTTCTCCAGGGGGAAGTTCCTACGAGCAGTACTTC
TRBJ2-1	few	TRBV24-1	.	CATSPSGQTGEQFF	TGTGCCACCAGCCCTTCGGGGCAGACCGGCGAGCAGTTCTTC
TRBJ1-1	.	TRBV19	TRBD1	CASSAQGAINAFF	TGTGCCAGTAGCGCGCAGGGGGCAATTAACGCTTTCTTT
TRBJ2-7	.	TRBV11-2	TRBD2	CASSLLSGLAPGEQYF	TGTGCCAGCAGCCTACTTTCTGGACTAGCGCCGGGCGAGCAGTACTTC
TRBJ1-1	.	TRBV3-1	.	CASSQPPLRGWTEAFF	TGTGCCAGCAGCCAACCGCCCCTGAGGGGGTGGACTGAAGCTTTCTTT
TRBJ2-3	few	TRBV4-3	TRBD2	CASSQLTGGPGPDTQYF	TGCGCCAGCAGCCAATTGACGGGAGGGCCTGGGCCAGATACGCAGTATTTT
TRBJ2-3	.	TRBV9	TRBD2	CASSEGSGGATDTQYF	TGTGCCAGCAGCGAGGGAAGCGGGGGGGCGACAGATACGCAGTATTTT
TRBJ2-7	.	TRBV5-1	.	CASSLSPAGDISYEQYF	TGCGCCAGCAGCTTGTCTCCGGCAGGGGACATCTCCTACGAGCAGTACTTC
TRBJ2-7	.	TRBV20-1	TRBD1	CSAIRTGRTYEQYF	TGCAGTGCTATTAGGACAGGGAGGACCTACGAGCAGTACTTC
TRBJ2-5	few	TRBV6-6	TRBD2	CASTPRLAGLETQYF	TGTGCCAGCACCCCCCGACTAGCGGGACTGGAGACCCAGTACTTC
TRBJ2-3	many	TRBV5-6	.	CASSSTRTHRKADTQYF	TGTGCCAGCAGCTCAACTCGGACACATAGAAAGGCGGATACGCAGTATTTT
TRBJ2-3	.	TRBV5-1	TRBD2	CASSSSGRALDTQYF	TGCGCCAGCAGCTCTAGCGGGAGGGCTCTGGATACGCAGTATTTT
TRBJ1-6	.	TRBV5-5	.	CASRVPRLNSPLHF	TGTGCCAGCAGGGTCCCCCGACTCAATTCACCCCTCCACTTT
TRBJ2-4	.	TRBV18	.	CASSPTEGVNIQYF	TGTGCCAGCTCACCAACGGAGGGTGTAAACATTCAGTACTTC
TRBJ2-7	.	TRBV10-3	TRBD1	CAISEPGGEQYF	TGTGCCATCAGTGAGCCAGGGGGCGAGCAGTACTTC
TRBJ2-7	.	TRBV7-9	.	CATGLDSYEQYF	TGTGCCACAGGACTGGATTCCTACGAGCAGTACTTC
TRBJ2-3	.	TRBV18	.	CASSPMGGYTDTQYF	TGTGCCAGCTCACCAATGGGGGGCTACACAGATACGCAGTATTTT
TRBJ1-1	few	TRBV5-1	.	CASTNGVNTEAFF	TGCGCCAGCACCAATGGGGTGAACACTGAAGCTTTCTTT
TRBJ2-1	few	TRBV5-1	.	CASSLRAERDEQFF	TGCGCCAGCAGCTTGAGAGCGGAAAGGGATGAGCAGTTCTTC
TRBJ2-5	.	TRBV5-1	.	CASSLEWGQETQYF	TGCGCCAGCAGCTTGGAGTGGGGACAAGAGACCCAGTACTTC
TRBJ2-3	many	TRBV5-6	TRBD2	CASSPSGGTDTQYF	TGTGCCAGCAGTCCTAGCGGGGGCACAGATACGCAGTATTTT
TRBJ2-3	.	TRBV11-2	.	CASSPEGADTQYF	TGTGCCAGCAGCCCCGAAGGGGCAGATACGCAGTATTTT
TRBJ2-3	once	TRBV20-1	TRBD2	CSAAAGGLTAGGAQYF	TGCAGTGCCGCAGCGGGAGGACTGACAGCGGGGGGGGCGCAGTATTTT
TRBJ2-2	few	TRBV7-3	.	CASSAERDGRAGELFF	TGTGCCAGCAGCGCCGAAAGGGACGGGAGAGCCGGGGAGCTGTTTTTT
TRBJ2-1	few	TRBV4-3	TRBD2	CASSHQLAGLASLHEQFF	TGCGCCAGCAGCCATCAACTAGCGGGACTAGCGAGCCTCCATGAGCAGTTCTTC
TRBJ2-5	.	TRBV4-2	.	CASSQENQRLWETQYF	TGTGCCAGCAGCCAAGAGAACCAGCGGCTGTGGGAGACCCAGTACTTC
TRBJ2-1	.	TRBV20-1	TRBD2	CSAPGLAGANEQFF	TGCAGTGCCCCAGGACTAGCGGGAGCCAATGAGCAGTTCTTC
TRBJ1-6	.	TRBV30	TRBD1	CACTGTGGSYNSPLHF	TGTGCCTGCACGGGGACAGGGGGCTCCTATAATTCACCCCTCCACTTT